This TCR beta chain was documented in a study of identical twins. This CDR3 has 16 residues. Germline V lookup: CDR1 SGHDN, CDR2 FVKESK. V dropped 1 base and J dropped 4; count of bases not matched to a gene: 6. TCRdb reprocessed the 5' RACE reads via MiXCR and lists one record per CDR3 protein. The sample holds around 470,000 distinct CDR3 sequences; 12% to 15% are singletons and the top ten take 0.5% to 0.65%. The same sample was also used in a study of yellow fever vaccine responses in identical twins.

The sample consisted of CD4+ T cells sorted from blood. The TCR comes from a woman aged 18-35 years in good health. The chain employs TRBV14 and TRBJ1-4; 7 nucleotides line up with TRBD1. DNA of the CDR3: TGTGCCAGCAGCCAAGCTCTACAGGGGCTTAATGAAAAACTGTTTTTT. Residues: CASSQALQGLNEKLFF.